Following are 9 T cell receptor beta chains from one sample sequenced in a study of blood T cells in healthy people across ages. Combining a sample-barcoded 5' primer with a J-beta primer mix, a second PCR ran for 7 to 11 cycles. TCRdb redid the calling of the 5' RACE reads with MiXCR, one entry per CDR3 protein. The sample shows about 730,000 distinct CDR3 sequences, roughly 44% of them seen only once. Specimen: blood. The source of these receptors is a woman aged 55-69 years in good health.

The CDR3 DNA reads as TGCAGTGCTAGAGATCTCGGGGGGGCCGCAGATACGCAGTATTTT. It translates to CSARDLGGAADTQYF. V gene TRBV20-1 combines with J gene TRBJ2-3, with 8 bases aligning to TRBD2. J was trimmed by 4 bases and V by 0 bases; bases with no gene match: 6. Germline-derived CDR1 and CDR2 are DFQATT and SNEGSKA (reference sequence). The CDR3 is 15 residues long.

This clonotype was recorded only once. One junction end disagrees with the germline gene, perhaps due to a read error. V usage is TRBV12-3 or TRBV12-4 and J usage is TRBJ2-4, with D perhaps TRBD2 (6 bases). This CDR3 region has 13 residues. The CDR3, as DNA: TGTGCCGGCAGTTCAGGAGGGAAAAACATTCAGTACTTC. Translated, it gives CAGSSGGKNIQYF.

This clonotype has a handful of counts. The V and J genes are TRBV3-1 and TRBJ1-1; 11 nucleotides match TRBD1. This CDR3 comprises 15 residues. Germline V CDR1 and CDR2: LGHDT, YNNKEL (reference sequence). The junction had 7 bases not matched to a gene; V was cut back by 6 bases and J by 4 bases. CDR3 residues: CASSRRTGGTTEAFF. The CDR3 region has the DNA TGTGCCAGCAGTCGCCGGACAGGGGGCACCACTGAAGCTTTCTTT.

The V and J genes are TRBV19 and TRBJ2-5; the D is unclear. The last part of the DNA fits TRBJ2-7 better; the J call may be wrong. Germline CDR1 and CDR2: LNHDA and SQIVND (reference sequence). CDR3 length: 16 amino acids. The CDR3: CASSIGWSASSYEQYF. Written as DNA, the CDR3 is TGTGCCAGTAGTATAGGATGGTCTGCGAGCTCCTACGAGCAGTACTTC.

This clonotype was observed a few times. V usage is TRBV29-1 and J usage is TRBJ2-1; TRBD2 agrees at 8 bases. The CDR3 sequence is 16 residues long. CDR1 and CDR2 from the germline V gene are SQVTM and ANQGSEA. V lost 7 bases to trimming and J lost 2 bases; unmatched junction nucleotides: 13. As DNA, the CDR3 is TGCAGCGCCCCGAAAGGCAGCGGGGGAACCTACAATGAGCAGTTCTTC. Protein: CSAPKGSGGTYNEQFF.

This clonotype was seen more than once but under ten times. V usage is TRBV4-3 and J usage is TRBJ2-7; TRBD2 matches at 7 bases. With 0 bases clipped from V and 3 bases from J, the junction kept 8 bases outside the gene matches. Germline CDR1 LGHNA, CDR2 YSLEER. The CDR3 is 16 residues long. The CDR3 reads CASSQDVAGESYEQYF. The CDR3 coding sequence is TGCGCCAGCAGCCAAGATGTCGCGGGAGAAAGCTACGAGCAGTACTTC.

V usage is TRBV4-2 and J usage is TRBJ2-6; D is unclear. Trimming removed 0 bases from V and 3 bases from J, with 6 bases in between. CDR3 length: 15 residues. Germline assignment: CDR1 LGHNA and CDR2 YNFKEQ. In nucleotides, the CDR3 is TGTGCCAGCAGCCAAGATGGCCTTGGGGCCAACGTCCTGACTTTC. Translated, it gives CASSQDGLGANVLTF.

This chain links TRBV4-2 with TRBJ2-7; the D is unclear. Trimming cost V 4 bases and J 6 bases, with 22 bases left between them. CDR3 length: 16 amino acids. CDR1 is LGHNA and CDR2 is YNFKEQ in the germline V gene. As DNA, the CDR3 is TGTGCCAGCAGCCCCCTCCTCGCGAGGAACCGATTCGAGCAGTACTTC. It is translated as CASSPLLARNRFEQYF.

The chain is built from TRBV11-2 and TRBJ2-1, with 8 positions matching TRBD1. J lost 3 bases, V lost 5 bases, and 3 bases had no gene match. The germline V gene has CDR1 SGHAT and CDR2 FQNNGV. The CDR3 spans 14 residues. CDR3 residues: CASSPTGDYNEQFF. Here the CDR3 DNA reads TGTGCCAGCAGCCCGACAGGGGACTACAATGAGCAGTTCTTC.